The source of this TCR beta chain is a study of T cell responses to AZD1222 COVID-19 vaccine. Study-level information: Pooled together were second doses at about 4 or about 12 weeks. Overall study findings and caveats: Increases in Spike-specific TCR breadth and depth were seen after two AZD1222 doses. Spike was spanned by vaccine-associated CD4 TCRs, which were dominant at 160-218 and 743-854. White British donors predominated, females outnumbered males, and clonal diversity was possibly underestimated.

Concerning this clone itself: The antigen is undetermined.

Profiling relied on immunoSEQ multiplex PCR, and the TCRdb table lists in-frame clones only, not all of them. Found here are roughly 130,000 clones, roughly 90% of them singletons; the top ten hold roughly 3.1%. The receptor was derived from an adult in good health. The sample here was peripheral blood, taken on day 0 of AZD1222 vaccination.

CDR3 loop: CASSYLAGGPHNEQFF. The CDR3, as DNA: TGTGCCAGCAGTTACCTAGCGGGAGGGCCCCACAATGAGCAGTTCTTC. The V call is TRBV6-2 or TRBV6-3, the J call TRBJ2-1, with TRBD2 matching over 12 bases. This CDR3 spans 16 amino acids. Per germline, CDR1 MNHEY and CDR2 SVGEGT. V trimming: 2 bases; J trimming: 5 bases; junction bases outside the gene matches: 4.